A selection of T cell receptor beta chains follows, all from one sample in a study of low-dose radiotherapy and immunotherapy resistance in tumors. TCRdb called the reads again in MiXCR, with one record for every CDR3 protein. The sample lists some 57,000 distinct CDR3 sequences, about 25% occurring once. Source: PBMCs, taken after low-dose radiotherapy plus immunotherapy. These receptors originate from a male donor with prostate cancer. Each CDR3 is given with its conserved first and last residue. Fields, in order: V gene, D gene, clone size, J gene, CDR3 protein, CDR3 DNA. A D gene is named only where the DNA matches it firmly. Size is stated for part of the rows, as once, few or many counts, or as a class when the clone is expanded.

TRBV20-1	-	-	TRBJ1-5	CSASSYSSNQPQHF	TGCAGTGCTAGTTCATATTCTAGCAATCAGCCCCAGCATTTT
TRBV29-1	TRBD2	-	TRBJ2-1	CSVEGSGRTYNEQFF	TGCAGCGTTGAGGGGAGCGGGAGAACCTACAATGAGCAGTTCTTC
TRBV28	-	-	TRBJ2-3	CASTKGTVADTQYF	TGTGCCAGCACAAAGGGGACGGTCGCAGATACGCAGTATTTT
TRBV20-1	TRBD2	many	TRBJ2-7	CSARDLAGDLYEQYF	TGCAGTGCTAGAGATTTAGCGGGAGACCTCTACGAGCAGTACTTC
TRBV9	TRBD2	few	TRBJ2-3	CASSVGSGGFTDTQYF	TGTGCCAGCAGCGTAGGCAGCGGGGGGTTCACAGATACGCAGTATTTT
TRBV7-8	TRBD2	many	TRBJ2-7	CASSSTGTRSSYEQYF	TGTGCCAGCAGCTCAACCGGGACTAGGAGCTCCTACGAGCAGTACTTC
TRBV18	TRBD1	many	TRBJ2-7	CASSPFAGTEAITYEQYF	TGTGCCAGCTCACCATTTGCCGGGACAGAAGCTATCACCTACGAGCAGTACTTC
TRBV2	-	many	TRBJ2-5	CASRPAQVLQETQYF	TGTGCCAGCAGACCAGCCCAGGTTCTCCAAGAGACCCAGTACTTC
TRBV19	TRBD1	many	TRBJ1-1	CASSTVLQGEAFF	TGTGCCAGTAGTACCGTTTTACAGGGGGAAGCTTTCTTT
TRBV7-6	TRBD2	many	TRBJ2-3	CASSPPGLAPDTQYF	TGTGCCAGCAGCCCCCCGGGACTAGCCCCAGATACGCAGTATTTT
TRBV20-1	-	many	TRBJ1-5	CSARVPRGTGNQPQHF	TGCAGTGCTAGAGTCCCGCGGGGAACAGGGAATCAGCCCCAGCATTTT
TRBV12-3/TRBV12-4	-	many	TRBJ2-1	CASSPRGGDNEQFF	TGTGCCAGCAGCCCACGGGGCGGTGACAATGAGCAGTTCTTC
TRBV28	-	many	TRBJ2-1	CASRAAGQGGYNEQFF	TGTGCCAGCAGGGCGGCGGGCCAAGGGGGGTACAATGAGCAGTTCTTC
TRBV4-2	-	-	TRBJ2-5	CASSPPSGAQESQYF	TGTGCCAGCAGCCCGCCCTCGGGGGCCCAAGAGTCCCAGTACTTC
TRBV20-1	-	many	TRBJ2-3	CSARDSGTDTQYF	TGCAGTGCTAGAGATAGCGGCACAGATACGCAGTATTTT
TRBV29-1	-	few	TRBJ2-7	CSVRISYEQYF	TGCAGCGTCCGGATCTCCTACGAGCAGTACTTC
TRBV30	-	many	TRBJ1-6	CAWTRAQNSPLHF	TGTGCCTGGACCCGCGCCCAAAATTCACCCCTCCACTTT
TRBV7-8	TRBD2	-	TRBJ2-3	CASRPTSGRLTDTQYF	TGTGCCAGCAGACCCACTAGCGGGAGGTTGACAGATACGCAGTATTTT
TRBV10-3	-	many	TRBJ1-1	CAISEQGGTEAFF	TGTGCCATCAGTGAGCAAGGGGGCACTGAAGCTTTCTTT
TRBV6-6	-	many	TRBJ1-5	CASSYGEVRDNQPQHF	TGTGCCAGCAGTTATGGGGAGGTAAGGGACAATCAGCCCCAGCATTTT
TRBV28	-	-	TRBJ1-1	CASSQGARAFF	TGTGCCTCATCACAAGGGGCGCGGGCTTTCTTT
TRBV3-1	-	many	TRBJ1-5	CASSQGGHLNQPQHF	TGTGCCAGCAGCCAAGGGGGACACCTAAATCAGCCCCAGCATTTT
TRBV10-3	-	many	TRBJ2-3	CAISATPSGTDTQYF	TGTGCCATCAGTGCCACTCCCTCAGGCACAGATACGCAGTATTTT
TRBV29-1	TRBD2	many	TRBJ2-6	CSVEDRGVSGANVLTF	TGCAGCGTTGAAGATCGGGGGGTCTCTGGGGCCAACGTCCTGACTTTC
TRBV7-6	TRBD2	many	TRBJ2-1	CASSATSGSYNEQFF	TGTGCCAGCAGCGCCACTAGCGGGAGCTACAATGAGCAGTTCTTC
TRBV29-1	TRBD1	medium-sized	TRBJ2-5	CSEQGAGETQYF	TGCAGCGAACAGGGGGCTGGGGAGACCCAGTACTTC
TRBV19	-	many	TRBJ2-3	CASREPSSTDTQYF	TGTGCCAGTAGGGAACCTTCTTCCACAGATACGCAGTATTTT
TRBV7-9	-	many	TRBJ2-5	CASSLVTGDGETQYF	TGTGCCAGCAGCTTGGTTACCGGGGACGGGGAGACCCAGTACTTC
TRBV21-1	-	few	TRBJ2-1	CASSKGGGASFF	TGTGCCAGCAGCAAAGGGGGGGGGGCTAGTTTCTTC
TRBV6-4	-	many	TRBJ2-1	CASSEIAARWFSYNEQFF	TGTGCCAGCAGTGAGATCGCGGCTAGGTGGTTCTCCTACAATGAGCAGTTCTTC
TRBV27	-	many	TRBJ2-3	CASSLSWVRDQDTQYF	TGTGCCAGCAGTTTATCGTGGGTGCGCGATCAGGATACGCAGTATTTT
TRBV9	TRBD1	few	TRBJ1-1	CASSVEVRGQNTEAFF	TGTGCCAGCAGCGTAGAAGTCAGGGGGCAGAACACTGAAGCTTTCTTT
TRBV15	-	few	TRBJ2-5	CATSREGSLETQYF	TGTGCCACCAGCAGAGAGGGTAGTCTGGAGACCCAGTACTTC
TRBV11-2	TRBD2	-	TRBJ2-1	CASSLGVSGGAVNEQFF	TGTGCCAGCAGCTTAGGGGTTAGCGGGGGGGCGGTCAATGAGCAGTTCTTC
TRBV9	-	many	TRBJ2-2	CASSVDIGIEGTGELFF	TGTGCCAGCAGCGTAGACATCGGGATTGAGGGCACCGGGGAGCTGTTTTTT
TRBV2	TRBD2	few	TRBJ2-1	CASRRVAGGEQFF	TGTGCCAGCCGTCGTGTTGCGGGAGGGGAGCAGTTCTTC
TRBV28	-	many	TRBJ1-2	CASSEPPRGRGSNYGYTF	TGTGCCAGCAGCGAACCTCCGCGGGGGCGAGGATCTAACTATGGCTACACCTTC
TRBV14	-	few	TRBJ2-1	CASSQVLGASEQFF	TGTGCCAGCAGCCAAGTTCTAGGGGCATCTGAGCAGTTCTTC
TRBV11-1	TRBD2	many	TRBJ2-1	CASSPPSGGYNEQFF	TGTGCCAGCAGCCCACCTAGCGGGGGCTACAATGAGCAGTTCTTC
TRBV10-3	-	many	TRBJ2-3	CAISGLSTDTQYF	TGTGCCATCAGTGGACTAAGCACAGATACGCAGTATTTT
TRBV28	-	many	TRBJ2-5	CASSFVTGRETQYF	TGTGCCAGCAGTTTTGTCACAGGGCGGGAGACCCAGTACTTC